Following are 19 T cell receptor beta chains from one sample sequenced in a study of blood T cells in healthy people across ages. Combining a sample-barcoded 5' primer with a J-beta primer mix, a second PCR ran for roughly 7 to 12 cycles. TCRdb reprocessed the 5' RACE reads with MiXCR, giving one entry per CDR3 protein. The sample has roughly 830,000 distinct CDR3 sequences, about 62% seen once; the top ten hold 25% to 30%. The sample taken for sequencing was blood. The origin of the receptors is a man aged 25-45 years in good health.

The CDR3 reads CASSQKLAGGYTDTQYF. CDR3 DNA sequence: TGCGCCAGCAGCCAGAAACTAGCGGGGGGATACACAGATACGCAGTATTTT. The rearrangement joins TRBV4-1 to TRBJ2-3, with TRBD2 matching 12 bases. The germline V gene has CDR1 MGHRA and CDR2 YSYEKL. Unmatched junction bases numbered 6, after V lost 3 bases and J lost 2 bases. The CDR3 has 17 residues.

This clonotype was counted a few times. The V gene is TRBV12-3 or TRBV12-4, the J gene TRBJ1-2; maybe TRBD1 (6 bases). This CDR3 is built from 15 residues. V lost 6 bases, J lost 0 bases, and 14 bases lay in between. CDR3 amino acids: CASSGGNRANYGYTF. CDR3 sequence (DNA): TGTGCCAGCAGCGGGGGCAACAGGGCTAACTATGGCTACACCTTC.

In its sample, this clonotype was seen a few times. The chain combines TRBV5-6 with TRBJ2-4; no clear D gene. The J call may be wrong; the DNA end is better matched by TRBJ2-7. Germline V gene lookup returns CDR1 SGHDT and CDR2 YYEEEE. CDR3 length equals 13 residues. CDR3 in DNA: TGTGCCAGCAGCCCTCTTGGTACCTACGAGCAGTACTTC. This encodes CASSPLGTYEQYF.

This chain joins TRBV12-3 or TRBV12-4 and TRBJ2-5, with a possible D match to TRBD1 (5 bases). CDR3 length: 14 residues. The ends were cut back, 10 bases at V and 11 bases at J, with 26 bases in the middle. CDR3 sequence: CAINPLSGFNEQYF. CDR3 in DNA: TGTGCCATCAATCCTTTGTCAGGGTTCAATGAGCAGTACTTC.

The V gene is TRBV7-2, the J gene TRBJ2-4; D might be TRBD2 (5 bases). With 1 base removed from V and 11 bases from J, the gap between germline ends came to 15 bases. CDR1 SGHTA and CDR2 FQGNSA come from the germline V gene. The CDR3 spans 14 residues. CDR3 protein: CASSLDSLADVQYF. CDR3 nucleotide sequence: TGTGCCAGCAGCTTAGATAGCCTAGCAGATGTTCAGTACTTC. Together with reference TRBV7-2 and TRBJ2-4, the CDR3 gives the full variable domain: GAGVSQSPSNKVTEKGKDVELRCDPISGHTALYWYRQSLGQGLEFLIYFQGNSAPDKSGLPSDRFSAERTGGSVSTLTIQRTQQEDSAVYLCASSLDSLADVQYFGAGTRLSVL.

This clonotype turned up a few times. The gene calls are TRBV20-1 and TRBJ2-3; possible D gene TRBD1, 6 bases. There are 15 residues in the CDR3. In germline, CDR1 is DFQATT, CDR2 SNEGSKA (reference sequence). The V gene lost 0 bases and the J gene lost 2 bases, with 12 bases spanning the gap. The CDR3 DNA sequence: TGCAGTGCTAGAGATCCACAGGGAATCACAGATACGCAGTATTTT. Its translation is CSARDPQGITDTQYF.

The rearrangement links TRBV9 to TRBJ1-1, with TRBD1 matching 8 bases. Per the germline V gene, CDR1 is SGDLS and CDR2 is YYNGEE. This CDR3 contains 14 residues. Trimming removed 4 bases from V and 7 bases from J; junction bases left unmatched: 9. CDR3 residues: CASSPGQGGNEAFF. The CDR3 DNA reads TGTGCCAGCAGCCCTGGACAGGGCGGGAATGAAGCTTTCTTT.

The sample holds a few counts of this clonotype. This sequence joins TRBV9 and TRBJ1-2; unclear D gene. The CDR3 totals 15 residues. V dropped 0 bases and J dropped 2 bases, with 11 bases sitting between them. Germline V CDR1 and CDR2: SGDLS, YYNGEE. This CDR3 reads CASSVEAVVNYGYTF. Written as DNA, the CDR3 is TGTGCCAGCAGCGTAGAAGCAGTCGTAAACTATGGCTACACCTTC.

This clonotype has a count of ten or more. This rearrangement joins TRBV12-3 or TRBV12-4 to TRBJ2-6; D ambiguous. The ends were cut back, 3 bases at V and 1 base at J, with 7 bases in the middle. The CDR3 sequence is 15 residues long. The CDR3 region is CASSFFGSGANVLTF. CDR3 nucleotides: TGTGCCAGCAGTTTTTTCGGTTCTGGGGCCAACGTCCTGACTTTC.

This clonotype has just one count. The rearrangement links TRBV6-6 to TRBJ2-7; 7 bases are a match to TRBD1. CDR1 and CDR2 from the germline V gene are MNHNY and SVGAGI (reference sequence). Losses at the gene ends were 8 bases for V and 1 base for J; bases not matched to a gene: 5. The length of the CDR3 is 13 residues. The CDR3 DNA follows: TGTGCCAGCCGTATGGACAGGTCCTACGAGCAGTACTTC. This encodes CASRMDRSYEQYF.

This clonotype was seen a single time. The gene calls are TRBV29-1 and TRBJ2-7; TRBD1 matches 10 bases. From germline, CDR1 is SQVTM and CDR2 ANQGSEA. V trimming: 3 bases; J trimming: 3 bases; junction bases outside the gene matches: 5. The CDR3 has 14 residues. CDR3 protein: CSVEWDRGNYEQYF. CDR3 DNA: TGCAGCGTTGAGTGGGACAGGGGAAACTACGAGCAGTACTTC.

The rearrangement links TRBV6-5 to TRBJ2-3; tentative D call: TRBD2 (5 bases). The ends were cut back, 0 bases at V and 11 bases at J, with 15 bases in the middle. The germline V gene encodes CDR1 MNHEY and CDR2 SVGAGI. This CDR3 region has 14 residues. In DNA form, the CDR3 reads TGTGCCAGCAGTTACTCGGAAGAGGGAGTAAGGCAGTATTTT. Encoded protein: CASSYSEEGVRQYF.

The chain uses TRBV6-2 or TRBV6-3 and TRBJ2-7; 11 bases map to TRBD2. This CDR3 is built from 17 residues. J lost 7 bases, V lost 0 bases, and 11 bases had no gene match. The V gene's germline CDR1 is MNHEY and CDR2 SVGEGT. The DNA of the CDR3 is TGTGCCAGCAGTTACTCTCGCCTAGCGGGGGGAAACGATGAGCAGTACTTC. This sequence encodes CASSYSRLAGGNDEQYF.

This clonotype was counted many times. The chain employs TRBV12-3 or TRBV12-4 and TRBJ2-1, with 9 bases that match TRBD2. CDR3 size: 14 residues. V trimming: 6 bases; J trimming: 9 bases; junction bases outside the gene matches: 9. The CDR3 nucleotides are TGTGCCAGCAGCCCTGGCGGGGGGGCCCTTGAGCAGTTCTTC. Its protein is CASSPGGGALEQFF.

This rearrangement joins TRBV20-1 to TRBJ1-6; D is perhaps TRBD1 (5 bases). This CDR3 is 13 amino acids long. CDR1 and CDR2 (germline): DFQATT, SNEGSKA (reference sequence). V was cut by 3 bases and J by 9 bases, with 12 bases left in between. The CDR3 nucleotides are TGCAGTGCTAGTCTCGGGGGTGGTTCACCCCTCCACTTT. Translated, it gives CSASLGGGSPLHF.

The chain joins TRBV7-2 to TRBJ2-1, with D uncertain. V gave up 1 base and J gave up 5 bases, with 12 bases separating them. The CDR3 has 15 amino acids. The V gene's germline CDR1 is SGHTA and CDR2 FQGNSA. The CDR3 loop is CASSLDVGANNEQFF. The CDR3, as DNA: TGTGCCAGCAGCTTAGACGTGGGTGCCAACAATGAGCAGTTCTTC.

V gene TRBV25-1 combines with J gene TRBJ2-5; D is unclear. The V end lost 2 bases, the J end lost 4 bases, and 8 bases lay between the germline ends. The CDR3 sequence is 13 residues long. Germline CDR1 MGHDK, CDR2 SYGVNS. CDR3 sequence: CASSEQALETQYF. The CDR3 bases are TGTGCCAGCAGTGAACAGGCCCTAGAGACCCAGTACTTC.

The rearrangement uses TRBV5-1 and TRBJ2-5, with 13 bases fitting TRBD2. CDR1 and CDR2 (germline): SGHRS, YFSETQ. The CDR3 has 15 amino acids. The V segment lost 4 bases and the J segment 4 bases; nucleotides outside the gene matches: 4. The CDR3 spells CASSRGTSGVETQYF. In DNA, the CDR3 is TGCGCCAGCAGCCGCGGGACTAGCGGGGTAGAGACCCAGTACTTC.

The V gene is TRBV11-1, the J gene TRBJ2-3, with 9 bases fitting TRBD2. The germline V gene encodes CDR1 SGHAT and CDR2 FQDESV (reference sequence). J lost 0 bases, V lost 5 bases, and 6 bases had no gene match. CDR3 size: 16 residues. As DNA, the CDR3 is TGTGCCAGCAGCCCCCGCGGGAGGGTCAGCACAGATACGCAGTATTTT. Its protein product is CASSPRGRVSTDTQYF.